This T cell receptor (beta chain) was retrieved from a study of response to subunit inactivated influenza vaccine. The study's findings and limits: Researchers suggested that each seasonal influenza vaccination recruits few new T cells.

The CDR3 runs to 14 residues. V shed 5 bases, J shed 2 bases, and the junction held 4 bases outside the gene matches. On this clonotype: Its antigen is not identified.

TCRdb passed the RT-PCR reads through MiXCR, listing each CDR3 protein once. The sample consists of approximately 500,000 distinct CDR3 sequences, 13% to 15% of them appearing once. The sample in question was PBMCs from blood, obtained about 12 days after vaccination. This clonotype was obtained from a man over 45 who received an inactivated influenza vaccine. The genes are TRBV12-3 or TRBV12-4 and TRBJ2-5; 8 bases align to TRBD1. DNA of the CDR3: TGTGCCAGCAGTCCGGACAGGGCACAAGAGACCCAGTACTTC. This translates into CASSPDRAQETQYF.